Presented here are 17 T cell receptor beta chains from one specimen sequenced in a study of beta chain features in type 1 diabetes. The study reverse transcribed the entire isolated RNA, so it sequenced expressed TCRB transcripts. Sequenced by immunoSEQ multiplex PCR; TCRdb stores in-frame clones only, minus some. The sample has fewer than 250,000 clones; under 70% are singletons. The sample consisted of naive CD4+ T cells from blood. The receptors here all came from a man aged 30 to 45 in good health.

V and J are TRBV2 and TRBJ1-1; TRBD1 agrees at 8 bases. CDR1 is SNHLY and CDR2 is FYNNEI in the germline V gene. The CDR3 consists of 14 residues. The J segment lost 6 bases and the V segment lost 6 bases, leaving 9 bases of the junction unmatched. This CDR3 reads CASRFDRGQPEAFF. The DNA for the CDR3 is TGTGCCAGCAGATTTGACAGGGGTCAGCCTGAAGCTTTCTTT.

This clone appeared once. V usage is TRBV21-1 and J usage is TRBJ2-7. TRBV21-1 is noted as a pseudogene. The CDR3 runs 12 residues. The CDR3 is CASSKISYEQYF. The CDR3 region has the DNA TGTGCCAGCAGCAAAATCTCCTACGAGCAGTACTTC.

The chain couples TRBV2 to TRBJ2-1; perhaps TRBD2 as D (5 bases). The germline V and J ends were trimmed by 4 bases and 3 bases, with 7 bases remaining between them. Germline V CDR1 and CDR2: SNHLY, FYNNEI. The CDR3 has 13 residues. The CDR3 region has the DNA TGTGCCAGCAGTGGACGGGGCTACAATGAGCAGTTCTTC. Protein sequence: CASSGRGYNEQFF.

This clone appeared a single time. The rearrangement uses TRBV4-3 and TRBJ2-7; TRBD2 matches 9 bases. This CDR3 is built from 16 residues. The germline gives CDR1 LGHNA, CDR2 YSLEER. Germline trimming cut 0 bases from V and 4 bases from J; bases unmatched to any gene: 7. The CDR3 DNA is TGCGCCAGCAGCCAAGACATTAGCGGGAGAGCGTACGAGCAGTACTTC. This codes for CASSQDISGRAYEQYF.

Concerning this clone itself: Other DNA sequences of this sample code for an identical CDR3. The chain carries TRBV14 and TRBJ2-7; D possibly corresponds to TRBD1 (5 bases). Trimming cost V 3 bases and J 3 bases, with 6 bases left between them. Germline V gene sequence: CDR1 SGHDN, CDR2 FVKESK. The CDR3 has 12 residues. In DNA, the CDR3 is TGTGCCAGCAGCCAGCAGGGCTACGAGCAGTACTTC. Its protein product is CASSQQGYEQYF.

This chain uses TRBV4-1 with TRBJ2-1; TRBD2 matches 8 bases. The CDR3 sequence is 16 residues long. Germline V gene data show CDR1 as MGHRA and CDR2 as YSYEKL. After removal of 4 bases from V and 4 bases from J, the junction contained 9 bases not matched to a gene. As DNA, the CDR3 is TGCGCCAGCAGCCCCCGGGAGGGAAGGGCTTACAATGAGCAGTTCTTC. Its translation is CASSPREGRAYNEQFF.

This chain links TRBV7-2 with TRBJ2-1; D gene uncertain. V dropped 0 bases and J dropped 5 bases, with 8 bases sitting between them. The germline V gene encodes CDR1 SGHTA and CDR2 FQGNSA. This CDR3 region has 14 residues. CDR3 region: CASSLAQGNNEQFF. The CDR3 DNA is TGTGCCAGCAGCTTAGCGCAAGGGAACAATGAGCAGTTCTTC.

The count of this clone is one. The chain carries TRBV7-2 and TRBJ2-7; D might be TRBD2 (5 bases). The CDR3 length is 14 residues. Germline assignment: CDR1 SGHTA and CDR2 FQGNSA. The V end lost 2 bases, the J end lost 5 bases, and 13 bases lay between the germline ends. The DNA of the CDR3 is TGTGCCAGCAGCTTATCCGGGGTGAAACACGAGCAGTACTTC. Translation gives CASSLSGVKHEQYF.

In nucleotides, the CDR3 is TGTGCCAGCAGCCGAAACGGACTAGCGGGAGTCACCGGGGAGCTGTTTTTT. This gives the protein CASSRNGLAGVTGELFF. This chain joins TRBV5-4 and TRBJ2-2, with 13 bases that match TRBD2. CDR1 and CDR2 (germline): SGHNT, YYREEE (reference sequence). CDR3 length equals 17 residues. V was pared by 4 bases and J by 4 bases, with 7 bases of the junction left unmatched.

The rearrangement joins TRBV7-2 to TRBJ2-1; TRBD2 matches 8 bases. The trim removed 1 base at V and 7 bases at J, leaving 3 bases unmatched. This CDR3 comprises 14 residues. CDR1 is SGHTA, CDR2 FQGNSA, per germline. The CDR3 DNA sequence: TGTGCCAGCAGCTTAGGGAGCGGGAGAAATGAGCAGTTCTTC. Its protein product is CASSLGSGRNEQFF.

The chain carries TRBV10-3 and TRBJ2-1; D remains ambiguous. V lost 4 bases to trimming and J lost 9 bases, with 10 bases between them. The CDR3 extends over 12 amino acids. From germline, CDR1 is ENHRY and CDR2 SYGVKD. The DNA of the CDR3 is TGTGCCATCAGTGTCGCTAGAGGTGAGCAGTTCTTC. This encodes CAISVARGEQFF.

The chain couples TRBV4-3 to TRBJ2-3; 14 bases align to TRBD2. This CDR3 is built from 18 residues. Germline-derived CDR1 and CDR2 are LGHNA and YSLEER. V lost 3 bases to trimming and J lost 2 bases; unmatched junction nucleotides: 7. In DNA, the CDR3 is TGCGCCAGCAGCCAGACCGGACTAGCGGGAGGCCACACAGATACGCAGTATTTT. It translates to CASSQTGLAGGHTDTQYF.

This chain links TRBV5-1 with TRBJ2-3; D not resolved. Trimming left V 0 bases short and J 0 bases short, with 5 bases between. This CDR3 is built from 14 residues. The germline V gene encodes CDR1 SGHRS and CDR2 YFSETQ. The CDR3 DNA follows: TGCGCCAGCAGCTTGGGACTCAGCACAGATACGCAGTATTTT. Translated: CASSLGLSTDTQYF.

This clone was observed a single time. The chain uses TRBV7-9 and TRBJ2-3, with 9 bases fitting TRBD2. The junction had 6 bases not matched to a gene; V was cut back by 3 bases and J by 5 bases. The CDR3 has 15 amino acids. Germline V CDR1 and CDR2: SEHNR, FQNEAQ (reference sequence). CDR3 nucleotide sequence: TGTGCCAGCAGCTTGTCGCGGGGGGGACGAGATACGCAGTATTTT. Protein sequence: CASSLSRGGRDTQYF.

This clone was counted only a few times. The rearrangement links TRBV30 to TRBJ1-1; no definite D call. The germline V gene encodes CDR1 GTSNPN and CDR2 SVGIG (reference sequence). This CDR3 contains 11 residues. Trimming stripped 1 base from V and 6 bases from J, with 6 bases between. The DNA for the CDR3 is TGTGCCTGGAGTGGCGGGTCTGAAGCTTTCTTT. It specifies CAWSGGSEAFF.

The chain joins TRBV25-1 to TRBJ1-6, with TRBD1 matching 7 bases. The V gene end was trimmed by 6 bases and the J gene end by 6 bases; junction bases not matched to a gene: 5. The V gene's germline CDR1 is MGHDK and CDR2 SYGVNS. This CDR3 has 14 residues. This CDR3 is CASSRQGSNSPLHF. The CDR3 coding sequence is TGTGCCAGCAGCAGACAGGGAAGTAATTCACCCCTCCACTTT.

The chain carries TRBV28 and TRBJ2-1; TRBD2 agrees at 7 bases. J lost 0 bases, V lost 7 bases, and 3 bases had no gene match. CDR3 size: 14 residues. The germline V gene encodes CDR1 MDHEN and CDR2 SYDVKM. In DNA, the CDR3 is TGTGCCAGCATGAGCGGGGTCTCCTACAATGAGCAGTTCTTC. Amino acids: CASMSGVSYNEQFF.